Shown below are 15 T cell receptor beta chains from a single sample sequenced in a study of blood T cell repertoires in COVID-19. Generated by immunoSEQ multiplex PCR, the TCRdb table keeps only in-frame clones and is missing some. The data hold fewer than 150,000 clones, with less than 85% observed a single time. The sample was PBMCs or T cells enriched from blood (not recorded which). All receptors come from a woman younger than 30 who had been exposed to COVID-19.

This chain's CDR3 is CAWDRGPVGQPQHF. Here the CDR3 DNA reads TGTGCCTGGGACAGGGGGCCAGTGGGGCAGCCCCAGCATTTT. The V and J genes are TRBV30 and TRBJ1-5, with 10 bases that match TRBD1. The CDR3 contains 14 residues. Germline V gene data show CDR1 as GTSNPN and CDR2 as SVGIG (reference sequence). The trim removed 5 bases at V and 7 bases at J, leaving 8 bases unmatched.

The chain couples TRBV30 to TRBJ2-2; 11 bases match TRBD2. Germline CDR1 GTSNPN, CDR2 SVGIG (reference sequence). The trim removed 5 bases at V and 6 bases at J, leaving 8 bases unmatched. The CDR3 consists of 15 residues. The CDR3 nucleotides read TGTGCCTGGCAAATAGCGGGAGGGCCATCCGGGGAGCTGTTTTTT. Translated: CAWQIAGGPSGELFF.

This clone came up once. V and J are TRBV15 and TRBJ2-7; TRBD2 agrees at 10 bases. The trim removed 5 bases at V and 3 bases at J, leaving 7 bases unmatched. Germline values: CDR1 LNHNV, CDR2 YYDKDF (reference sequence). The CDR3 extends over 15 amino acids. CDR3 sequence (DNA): TGTGCCACCAGCGATAGCGGGAGGAAGGTCTACGAGCAGTACTTC. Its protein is CATSDSGRKVYEQYF.

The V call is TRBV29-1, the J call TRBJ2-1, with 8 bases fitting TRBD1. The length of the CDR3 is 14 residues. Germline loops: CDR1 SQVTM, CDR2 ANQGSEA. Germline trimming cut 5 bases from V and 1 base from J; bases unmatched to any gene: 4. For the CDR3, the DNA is TGCAGCGTTCCTGGACAGGGATCCTACAATGAGCAGTTCTTC. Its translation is CSVPGQGSYNEQFF.

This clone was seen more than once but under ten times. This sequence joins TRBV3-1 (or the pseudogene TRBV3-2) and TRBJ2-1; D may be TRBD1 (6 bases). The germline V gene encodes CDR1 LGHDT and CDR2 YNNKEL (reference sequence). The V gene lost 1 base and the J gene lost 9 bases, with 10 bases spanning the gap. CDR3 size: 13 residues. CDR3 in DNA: TGTGCCAGCAGCCAAGTAGGGGGTACTGAGCAGTTCTTC. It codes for CASSQVGGTEQFF.

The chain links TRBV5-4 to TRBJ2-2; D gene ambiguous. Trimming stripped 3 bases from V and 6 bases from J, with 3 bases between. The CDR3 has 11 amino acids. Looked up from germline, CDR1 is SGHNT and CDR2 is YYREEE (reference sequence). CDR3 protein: CASSSSGELFF. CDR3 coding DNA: TGTGCCAGCAGCTCGTCCGGGGAGCTGTTTTTT.

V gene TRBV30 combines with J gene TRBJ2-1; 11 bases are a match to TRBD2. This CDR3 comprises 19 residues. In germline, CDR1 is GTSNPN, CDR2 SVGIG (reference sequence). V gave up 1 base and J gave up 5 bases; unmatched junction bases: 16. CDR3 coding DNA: TGTGCCTGGAGTGCATTTCGAGGACTAGCGGGTCTTACGAACAATGAGCAGTTCTTC. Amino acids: CAWSAFRGLAGLTNNEQFF.

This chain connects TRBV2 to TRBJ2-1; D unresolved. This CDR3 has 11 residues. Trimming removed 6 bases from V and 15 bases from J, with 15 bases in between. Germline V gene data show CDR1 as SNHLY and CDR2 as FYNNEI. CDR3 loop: CASSKETHRFF. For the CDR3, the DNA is TGTGCCAGCAGCAAAGAGACTCATCGGTTCTTC.

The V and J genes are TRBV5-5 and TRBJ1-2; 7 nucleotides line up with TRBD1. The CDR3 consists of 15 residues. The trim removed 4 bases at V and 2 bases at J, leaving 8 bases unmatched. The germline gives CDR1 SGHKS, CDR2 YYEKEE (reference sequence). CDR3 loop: CASSLNDRVNYGYTF. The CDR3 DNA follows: TGTGCCAGCAGCCTTAACGACAGGGTGAACTATGGCTACACCTTC.

CDR3 sequence (DNA): TGTGCCACCAGCAGAAGACAGGGGGATCATGAAAAACTGTTTTTT. This translates into CATSRRQGDHEKLFF. The rearrangement links TRBV15 to TRBJ1-4, with 9 bases identical to TRBD1. V shed 2 bases, J shed 6 bases, and the junction held 4 bases outside the gene matches. This CDR3 has 15 amino acids. Germline V gene lookup returns CDR1 LNHNV and CDR2 YYDKDF (reference sequence).

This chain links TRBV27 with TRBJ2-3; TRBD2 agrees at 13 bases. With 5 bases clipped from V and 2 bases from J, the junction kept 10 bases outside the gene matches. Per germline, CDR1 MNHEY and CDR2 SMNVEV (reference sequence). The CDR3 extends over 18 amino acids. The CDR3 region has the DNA TGTGCCAGCAGTCCCGGGAGACTAGCGGGAGGTTACACAGATACGCAGTATTTT. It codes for CASSPGRLAGGYTDTQYF.

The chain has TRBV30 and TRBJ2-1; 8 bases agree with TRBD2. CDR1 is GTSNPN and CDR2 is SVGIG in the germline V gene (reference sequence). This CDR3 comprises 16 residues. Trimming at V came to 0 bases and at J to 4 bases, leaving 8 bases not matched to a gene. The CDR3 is CAWSVGRIAGYNEQFF. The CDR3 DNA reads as TGTGCCTGGAGTGTAGGGAGGATAGCGGGATACAATGAGCAGTTCTTC.

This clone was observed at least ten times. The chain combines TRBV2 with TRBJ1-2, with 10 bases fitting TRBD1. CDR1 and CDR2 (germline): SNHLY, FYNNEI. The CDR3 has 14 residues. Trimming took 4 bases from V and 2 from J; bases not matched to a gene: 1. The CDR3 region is CASSGTGGNYGYTF. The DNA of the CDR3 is TGTGCCAGCAGTGGGACAGGGGGAAACTATGGCTACACCTTC. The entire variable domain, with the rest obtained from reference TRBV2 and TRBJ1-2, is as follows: EPEVTQTPSHQVTQMGQEVILRCVPISNHLYFYWYRQILGQKVEFLVSFYNNEISEKSEIFDDQFSVERPDGSNFTLKIRSTKLEDSAMYFCASSGTGGNYGYTFGSGTRLTVV.

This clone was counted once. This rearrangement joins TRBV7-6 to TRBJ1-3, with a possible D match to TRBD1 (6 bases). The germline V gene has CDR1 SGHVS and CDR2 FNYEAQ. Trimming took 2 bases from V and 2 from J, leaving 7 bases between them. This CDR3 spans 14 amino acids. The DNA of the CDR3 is TGTGCCAGCAGCTTAACAGGGACTGGAAACACCATATATTTT. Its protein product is CASSLTGTGNTIYF.

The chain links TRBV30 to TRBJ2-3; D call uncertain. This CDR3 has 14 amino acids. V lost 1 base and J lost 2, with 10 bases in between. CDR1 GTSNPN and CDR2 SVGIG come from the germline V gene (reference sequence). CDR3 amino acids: CAWSGTSYTDTQYF. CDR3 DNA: TGTGCCTGGAGTGGAACTTCCTACACAGATACGCAGTATTTT.